These 24 T cell receptor beta chains were sequenced from one sample in a study of regulatory T cells in long-lasting Graves disease. Arm-PCR of CDR3 regions and iRepertoire HTBI primers were the basis on which TCR beta libraries were built. A single record per CDR3 protein comes from TCRdb applying MiXCR to the multiplex PCR reads. This sample has roughly 400,000 distinct CDR3 sequences, with roughly a fifth found just once. Time point here: persistent/refractory GD, antithyroid drugs over 5 years with positive TRAb. Isolated PBMC RNA provided the starting material for the TCR library. Here the sequenced sample was peripheral blood mononuclear cells (PBMCs), taken when the disease was refractory, from a patient treated with antithyroid drugs. The receptors were sampled from a female donor with Graves disease.

In this sample, this clonotype turned up many times. This rearrangement joins TRBV28 to TRBJ2-7; tentative D call: TRBD1 (6 bases). Germline V gene lookup returns CDR1 MDHEN and CDR2 SYDVKM. The CDR3 is 16 amino acids. The V gene lost 6 bases and the J gene lost 4 bases, with 22 bases spanning the gap. CDR3: CASSLRGFPDRYEQYF. The DNA for the CDR3 is TGTGCCAGCAGCCTACGTGGTTTTCCGGACAGATACGAGCAGTACTTC.

Of note for this clonotype: An end of the junction differs from the germline gene, which may be a read error. The chain is built from TRBV2 and TRBJ1-5; no clear D gene. The germline V gene encodes CDR1 SNHLY and CDR2 FYNNEI. The CDR3 runs 13 residues. The CDR3 nucleotides are TGTGCCAGCAATGAGAGAGGGCATCAGCCTCAGCATTTT. Protein product: CASNERGHQPQHF.

This clonotype showed up many times. The rearrangement links TRBV3-1 to TRBJ2-5, with TRBD2 identical over 7 bases. The V gene's germline CDR1 is LGHDT and CDR2 YNNKEL (reference sequence). This CDR3 is built from 15 residues. V dropped 1 base and J dropped 2; count of bases not matched to a gene: 4. Here the CDR3 DNA reads TGTGCCAGCAGCCAAGCGGGAGGTGCACAAGAGACCCAGTACTTC. Its protein product is CASSQAGGAQETQYF.

This clonotype was seen ten or more times. J is TRBJ1-1 and V is TRBV28, with TRBD1 matching over 12 bases. The germline gives CDR1 MDHEN, CDR2 SYDVKM. With 5 bases clipped from V and 4 bases from J, the junction kept 5 bases outside the gene matches. This CDR3 is built from 15 residues. CDR3 bases: TGTGCCAGCAGTGAGGGGGGACAGGGGGCCACTGAAGCTTTCTTT. Protein: CASSEGGQGATEAFF.

At least ten counts were recorded for this clonotype. The chain employs TRBV28 and TRBJ2-7, with 10 bases that match TRBD1. Germline assignment: CDR1 MDHEN and CDR2 SYDVKM. Trimming took 7 bases from V and 10 from J; bases not matched to a gene: 7. This CDR3 comprises 12 residues. The CDR3 coding sequence is TGTGCCAGCACCTCCGGGACAGGGGATCAGTACTTC. This translates into CASTSGTGDQYF.

This clonotype came up many times. The chain is built from TRBV9 and TRBJ1-2; 7 positions match TRBD1. Germline V CDR1 and CDR2: SGDLS, YYNGEE. V dropped 1 base and J dropped 2; count of bases not matched to a gene: 5. This CDR3 contains 15 residues. For the CDR3, the DNA is TGTGCCAGCAGCGTAAGGGGGCAGGGGAACTATGGCTACACCTTC. Its protein is CASSVRGQGNYGYTF. Based on the CDR3 plus reference TRBV9 and TRBJ1-2, the full variable domain is DSGVTQTPKHLITATGQRVTLRCSPRSGDLSVYWYQQSLDQGLQFLIQYYNGEERAKGNILERFSAQQFPDLHSELNLSSLELGDSALYFCASSVRGQGNYGYTFGSGTRLTVV.

At least ten counts were recorded for this clonotype. V and J are TRBV28 and TRBJ1-5; 7 bases are a match to TRBD1. After removal of 4 bases from V and 7 bases from J, the junction contained 19 bases not matched to a gene. Germline V lookup: CDR1 MDHEN, CDR2 SYDVKM. The CDR3 loop spans 18 amino acids. CDR3 bases: TGTGCCAGCAGTTCGAAGAGACAGGGAGGCAAGTTCGGACAGCCCCAGCATTTT. It specifies CASSSKRQGGKFGQPQHF. The variable domain in full, with the rest retrieved from reference TRBV28 and TRBJ1-5, is DVKVTQSSRYLVKRTGEKVFLECVQDMDHENMFWYRQDPGLGLRLIYFSYDVKMKEKGDIPEGYSVSREKKERFSLILESASTNQTSMYLCASSSKRQGGKFGQPQHFGDGTRLSIL.

This clonotype was seen at least ten times. J is TRBJ2-5 and V is TRBV2; 7 bases line up with TRBD2. The CDR3 contains 15 residues. Trimming cost V 6 bases and J 2 bases; bases outside gene matches: 9. The V gene's germline CDR1 is SNHLY and CDR2 FYNNEI. CDR3 protein: CASSALPGGQETQYF. The CDR3 DNA sequence: TGTGCCAGCAGCGCTCTTCCGGGGGGTCAAGAGACCCAGTACTTC.

V usage is TRBV6-1 and J usage is TRBJ1-5, with D unresolved. Germline V gene data show CDR1 as MNHNS and CDR2 as SASEGT. There are 14 residues in the CDR3. The V end was cut by 6 bases, the J end by 4 bases, with 13 bases between. The CDR3 bases are TGTGCCAGCAGCTCGCTGGTGGGGAATCAGCCCCAGCATTTT. Translated, it gives CASSSLVGNQPQHF.

The table lists this clonotype with a few counts. The chain uses TRBV2 and TRBJ2-1; TRBD1 agrees at 7 bases. V trimming: 8 bases; J trimming: 0 bases; junction bases outside the gene matches: 7. CDR3 length: 15 amino acids. CDR1 is SNHLY, CDR2 FYNNEI, per germline. As DNA, the CDR3 is TGTGCCAGCCCCGAAACAGGGGACTCCTACAATGAGCAGTTCTTC. Its protein is CASPETGDSYNEQFF.

This clonotype was picked up many times. This rearrangement joins TRBV28 to TRBJ2-7; D remains unclear. The CDR3 is made up of 13 amino acids. V was pared by 3 bases and J by 3 bases, with 9 bases between. Germline CDR1 and CDR2: MDHEN and SYDVKM. As DNA, the CDR3 is TGTGCCAGCAGTTTGGTCGACAACTACGAGCAGTACTTC. It codes for CASSLVDNYEQYF.

This clonotype has a single count. V gene TRBV15 combines with J gene TRBJ2-2; 7 bases line up with TRBD2. The J segment lost 6 bases and the V segment lost 9 bases, leaving 13 bases of the junction unmatched. The CDR3 covers 15 residues. Looked up from germline, CDR1 is LNHNV and CDR2 is YYDKDF (reference sequence). The CDR3 region is CATEAREGPSGELFF. For the CDR3, the DNA is TGTGCCACTGAGGCGAGGGAGGGCCCCTCCGGGGAGCTGTTTTTT.

This clonotype was recorded a few times. V is TRBV20-1 and J is TRBJ2-2; 9 nucleotides line up with TRBD1. CDR3 size: 14 residues. Germline values: CDR1 DFQATT, CDR2 SNEGSKA (reference sequence). Trimming cost V 5 bases and J 7 bases; bases outside gene matches: 8. This CDR3 is CSALRDRDHGELFF. DNA of the CDR3: TGCAGTGCTCTCCGGGACAGGGATCACGGGGAGCTGTTTTTT.

The chain employs TRBV11-2 and TRBJ2-7; 7 bases are shared with TRBD1. Unmatched junction bases numbered 12, after V lost 6 bases and J lost 1 base. The germline V gene encodes CDR1 SGHAT and CDR2 FQNNGV. This CDR3 has 16 residues. Here the CDR3 DNA reads TGTGCCAGCAGTCCTAACTTGGGACAGAGATCCTACGAGCAGTACTTC. Its protein is CASSPNLGQRSYEQYF.

The gene calls are TRBV9 and TRBJ1-5; D unclear. CDR1 and CDR2 (germline): SGDLS, YYNGEE. Trimming stripped 2 bases from V and 5 bases from J, with 8 bases between. The CDR3 totals 13 residues. Here the CDR3 reads CASSVQPDQPQHF. The CDR3 nucleotides read TGTGCCAGCAGCGTCCAGCCCGATCAGCCCCAGCATTTT.

This clonotype was seen a handful of times. This chain joins TRBV5-8 and TRBJ2-5; D not certain. The end of the DNA aligns better with TRBJ2-1, so the J call may be wrong. This CDR3 is 11 amino acids long. CDR1 and CDR2 from the germline V gene are SGHTS and YDEGEE. The CDR3: CASSTLWEQFF. The CDR3 DNA sequence: TGTGCCAGCAGCACCCTTTGGGAGCAGTTCTTC.

In its sample, this clonotype was seen a few times. The V and J genes are TRBV2 and TRBJ2-1; D not resolved. Trimming took 6 bases from V and 3 from J, leaving 18 bases between them. CDR3 size: 16 residues. The V gene's germline CDR1 is SNHLY and CDR2 FYNNEI. The CDR3 DNA reads as TGTGCCAGCAGCTACTCTGACGGGCCGGTCTACAATGAGCAGTTCTTC. Protein: CASSYSDGPVYNEQFF.

This chain uses TRBV6-2 or TRBV6-3 with TRBJ2-6; D is perhaps TRBD2 (6 bases). The CDR3 is 12 amino acids. Germline V CDR1 and CDR2: MNHEY, SVGEGT. Trimming took 8 bases from V and 6 from J, leaving 8 bases between them. This chain's CDR3 is CASWEEANVLTF. The CDR3 DNA reads as TGTGCCAGCTGGGAGGAGGCCAACGTCCTGACTTTC.

The V gene is TRBV20-1, the J gene TRBJ2-7; D possibly matches TRBD1 or TRBD2 (5 bases each). CDR3 length equals 15 residues. Trimming left V 2 bases short and J 0 bases short, with 14 bases between. Per the germline V gene, CDR1 is DFQATT and CDR2 is SNEGSKA (reference sequence). CDR3 loop: CSARRGDFSSYEQYF. CDR3 coding DNA: TGCAGTGCTAGAAGAGGGGATTTCAGCTCCTACGAGCAGTACTTC.

The chain combines TRBV20-1 with TRBJ1-5; tentatively, D is TRBD1 (6 bases). This CDR3 contains 15 residues. Germline CDR1 DFQATT, CDR2 SNEGSKA (reference sequence). V shed 2 bases and J shed 0 bases, with 11 bases lying between them. The CDR3 loop reads CSARRDIYSNQPQHF. The CDR3, as DNA: TGCAGTGCTAGACGGGACATATATAGCAATCAGCCCCAGCATTTT.

This clonotype was detected ten times or more. In DNA form, the CDR3 reads TGTGCCAGCGGCCTCGGAGGCCAAGAGACCCAGTACTTC. Translating gives CASGLGGQETQYF. The chain links TRBV28 to TRBJ2-5; maybe TRBD2 (5 bases). V gave up 8 bases and J gave up 1 base, with 11 bases separating them. This CDR3 has 13 amino acids. Germline CDR1 and CDR2: MDHEN and SYDVKM.

This clonotype was counted ten times or more. This chain connects TRBV5-1 to TRBJ2-7, with D perhaps being TRBD1 or TRBD2 (5 bases each). This CDR3 is 13 amino acids long. Trimming pared 5 bases from V and 3 bases from J, leaving 12 bases between. In germline, CDR1 is SGHRS, CDR2 YFSETQ. The CDR3 sequence: CASRSGQSYEQYF. CDR3 bases: TGCGCCAGCAGGAGCGGACAAAGCTACGAGCAGTACTTC.

In the case of this clonotype: A much larger clone lies a single base off, so this may be a read error. The V call is TRBV2, the J call TRBJ2-7, with D perhaps matching TRBD1 or TRBD2 (5 bases each). The CDR3 has 13 residues. The V gene's germline CDR1 is SNHLY and CDR2 FYNNEI. The CDR3 DNA is TGTGCCAGCGGAGAACAGGTAGACTACGGGCAGTACTTC. Amino acid sequence: CASGEQVDYGQYF.

This clonotype was observed many times. The rearrangement links TRBV28 to TRBJ2-2; TRBD2 matches 8 bases. V lost 5 bases, J lost 5 bases, and 7 bases stayed unmatched. Germline V gene data show CDR1 as MDHEN and CDR2 as SYDVKM. The CDR3 is 15 amino acids. The CDR3 DNA is TGTGCCAGCAGTGCCGGGACGGGAGGGACCGGGGAGCTGTTTTTT. Its protein is CASSAGTGGTGELFF. Combining the CDR3 with reference TRBV28 and TRBJ2-2 gives the whole variable domain DVKVTQSSRYLVKRTGEKVFLECVQDMDHENMFWYRQDPGLGLRLIYFSYDVKMKEKGDIPEGYSVSREKKERFSLILESASTNQTSMYLCASSAGTGGTGELFFGEGSRLTVL.